A single TCR beta chain is shown here with its context. The target antigen is unknown. There are 14 residues in the CDR3. V was clipped by 3 bases and J by 8 bases, with 13 bases between them. CDR1 and CDR2 (germline): MNHEY, SMNVEV (reference sequence). This sample is part of a study of beta chain features in type 1 diabetes. Points from the study as a whole: TCRB CDR3s were moderately but significantly shorter in Type 1 diabetes patients in all four CD4+ subsets.

Expressed TCRB transcripts were sequenced, since all the RNA that had been isolated was reverse transcribed. Naive, central memory and regulatory T cell samples averaged about 3.4 million reads. TCRdb's copy holds only in-frame clones and misses some; the assay was immunoSEQ multiplex PCR. The sample shows roughly 340,000 clones, roughly 13% of them seen only once. The specimen was naive CD4+ T cells from blood. This sequence originates from a woman aged 18-30 years with type 1 diabetes. The chain uses TRBV27 and TRBJ2-2; possibly TRBD2 for D (5 bases). CDR3 loop: CASSFSGWEGELFF. CDR3 bases: TGTGCCAGCAGTTTCTCAGGTTGGGAGGGGGAGCTGTTTTTT.